These T cell receptor beta chains were read from a single sample in a study of blood T cell repertoires in COVID-19. TCRdb's copy holds only in-frame clones and misses some; the assay was immunoSEQ multiplex PCR. The table records around 110,000 clones, under 95% of them present only once. The sequenced material came from peripheral blood. The receptor set was obtained from a woman between 25 and 40 years old with acute or convalescent COVID-19. The CDR3 runs from the conserved cysteine through the conserved F or W. A D gene is named only where the DNA matches it firmly. Clone size is given for some rows only: seen once, a few or many times, or a class if the clone is expanded.

clone_size,d_call,v_call,j_call,cdr3_nt,cdr3_aa
-,TRBD1,TRBV5-8,TRBJ1-6,TGTGCCAGCAGCACCGGGACAGGGAGTTCCTATAATTCACCCCTCCACTTT,CASSTGTGSSYNSPLHF
-,-,TRBV9,TRBJ1-5,TGTGCCAGCAGTAACAGTGATAGCAATCAGCCCCAGCATTTT,CASSNSDSNQPQHF
few,TRBD1,TRBV4-3,TRBJ1-1,TGCGCCAGCAGCCGCGAGGGGGCAGGGATGAACACTGAAGCTTTCTTT,CASSREGAGMNTEAFF
-,-,TRBV28,TRBJ2-7,TGTGCCAGCAGTCAAACAGGAACCCTATTCTACGAGCAGTACTTC,CASSQTGTLFYEQYF
once,-,TRBV28,TRBJ1-4,TGTGCCAGCAGTGTGAACCAGGGAGGGATTGAAAAACTGTTTTTT,CASSVNQGGIEKLFF
-,-,TRBV29-1,TRBJ2-5,TGCAGCGCCCGGGACTTCCAAGAGACCCAGTACTTC,CSARDFQETQYF
-,TRBD2,TRBV7-7,TRBJ2-5,TGTGCCAGCAGCTTAGACCGGGGGGGAGAGACCCAGTACTTC,CASSLDRGGETQYF
-,-,TRBV11-3,TRBJ2-1,TGTGCCAGCAGCCTCCTCGGGGGTGCCTACAATGAGCAGTTCTTC,CASSLLGGAYNEQFF
-,-,TRBV2,TRBJ1-5,TGTGCCAGCAGTAGACAGAATCAGCCCCAGCATTTT,CASSRQNQPQHF
-,-,TRBV27,TRBJ2-7,TGTGCCAGCAGTTTGCGCAGGGCCAGCTCCTACGAGCAGTACTTC,CASSLRRASSYEQYF
-,-,TRBV9,TRBJ2-2,TGTGCCAGCAGCGAGAGACAGGCTGCGAACACCGGGGAGCTGTTTTTT,CASSERQAANTGELFF
-,-,TRBV28,TRBJ1-1,TGTGCCAGCAGTTTAGATCGGGGTTTGAACACTGAAGCTTTCTTT,CASSLDRGLNTEAFF
-,-,TRBV3-1/TRBV3-2,TRBJ1-5,TGTGCCAGCAGCCATTTGGTTTCTGGACAACTAACTAGCAATCAGCCCCAGCATTTT,CASSHLVSGQLTSNQPQHF
-,TRBD1,TRBV4-3,TRBJ2-1,TGCGCCAGCAGCCGGACAGGGAGAGAGCAGTTCTTC,CASSRTGREQFF
-,TRBD2,TRBV28,TRBJ2-5,TGTGCCAGCAGTTTATTGGGGGGGGTTCAAGAGACCCAGTACTTC,CASSLLGGVQETQYF
-,-,TRBV4-1,TRBJ2-2,TGCGCCAGCAGCCAAGCTAGTGCAAACACCGGGGAGCTGTTTTTT,CASSQASANTGELFF
-,TRBD2,TRBV7-3,TRBJ2-1,TGTGCCAGCAGCTCCGATGGGACTAGCGGAGGCTCCTACAATGAGCAGTTCTTC,CASSSDGTSGGSYNEQFF
-,-,TRBV27,TRBJ1-1,TGTGCCAGCAGTTACGGGTTGCCGACTGAAGCTTTCTTT,CASSYGLPTEAFF
-,-,TRBV3-1/TRBV3-2,TRBJ1-1,TGTGCCAGCAGCCAAGGGGGGCGGACTGAAGCTTTCTTT,CASSQGGRTEAFF
-,TRBD1,TRBV28,TRBJ2-6,TGTGCCAGCAGTTCCCCAGGGACAGCTGGGGCCAACGTCCTGACTTTC,CASSSPGTAGANVLTF
few,TRBD1,TRBV15,TRBJ1-5,TGTGCCACCAGCAGAACAGGGGGAAAGAGTCAGCCCCAGCATTTT,CATSRTGGKSQPQHF
-,TRBD2,TRBV28,TRBJ2-7,TGTGCCAGCAGTACAGCGGGAGGGCCTTACGAGCAGTACTTC,CASSTAGGPYEQYF
-,TRBD1,TRBV7-2,TRBJ1-4,TGTGCCAGCAGCCCCGGACAGGTTAGAGAAAAACTGTTTTTT,CASSPGQVREKLFF
-,-,TRBV30,TRBJ1-3,TGTGCCTGGAGCGTCCGGGGGTACTCTGGAAACACCATATATTTT,CAWSVRGYSGNTIYF
-,-,TRBV19,TRBJ1-3,TGTGCCAGTCGGGTTGCCAGCTCTGGAAACACCATATATTTT,CASRVASSGNTIYF
-,-,TRBV7-2,TRBJ1-2,TGTGCCAGCAGCTTATACTCTACCTGGGAGACTAACTATGGCTACACCTTC,CASSLYSTWETNYGYTF
-,TRBD2,TRBV24-1,TRBJ2-1,TGTGCCACCAGTGTAAGAGACCGGGAGGTCTCCTACAATGAGCAGTTCTTC,CATSVRDREVSYNEQFF
-,-,TRBV7-3,TRBJ1-1,TGTGCCAGCAGCGTTACAGGGAACACTGAAGCTTTCTTT,CASSVTGNTEAFF
-,-,TRBV4-1,TRBJ1-3,TGCGCCAGCAGCCAAGTGGAGGGTTCTAGAAACACCATATATTTT,CASSQVEGSRNTIYF
-,TRBD2,TRBV24-1,TRBJ2-3,TGTGCCACCAGTGATTTGGTGGGAGGGACAGATACGCAGTATTTT,CATSDLVGGTDTQYF
-,TRBD1,TRBV12-5,TRBJ1-5,TGTGCTAGTGGTTTGTCAGGGGACAGCCTCAATCAGCCCCAGCATTTT,CASGLSGDSLNQPQHF
-,-,TRBV28,TRBJ2-3,TGTGCCAGCAGCCCCGGTTTTGATACGCAGTATTTT,CASSPGFDTQYF
once,-,TRBV24-1,TRBJ2-3,TGTGCCACCAGTGGGGGAGAACCCAGCGAAGGCACAGATACGCAGTATTTT,CATSGGEPSEGTDTQYF
-,-,TRBV6-5,TRBJ1-5,TGTGCCAGCAGCCCGGACATCCTTAGCAATCAGCCCCAGCATTTT,CASSPDILSNQPQHF
-,TRBD1,TRBV6-5,TRBJ2-2,TGTGCCAGCAGAAAAACAGGGGTTGGGTCCGGGGAGCTGTTTTTT,CASRKTGVGSGELFF
-,TRBD2,TRBV6-4,TRBJ2-3,TGTGCCAGCAGAGGACTAGCGGGGGTGACAGATACGCAGTATTTT,CASRGLAGVTDTQYF
-,TRBD1,TRBV29-1,TRBJ2-7,TGCAGCGTTGAAGCCGGACAGGTCCACGAGCAGTACTTC,CSVEAGQVHEQYF
-,TRBD2,TRBV9,TRBJ2-1,TGTGCCAGCAGCACCCGGACTAGCCCTTCCTACAATGAGCAGTTCTTC,CASSTRTSPSYNEQFF
-,TRBD1,TRBV28,TRBJ2-1,TGTGCCATCCGAGACAGGGGGCCTTACAATGAGCAGTTCTTC,CAIRDRGPYNEQFF
-,-,TRBV4-1,TRBJ1-2,TGCGCCAGCAGCCAAGATTGGGCAGTCTATGGCTACACCTTC,CASSQDWAVYGYTF
-,TRBD1,TRBV25-1,TRBJ1-3,TGTGCCAGCAGGGACAGGGGGGTCTCTGGAAACACCATATATTTT,CASRDRGVSGNTIYF
-,-,TRBV19,TRBJ2-7,TGTGCCAGTAGTATGAACAGGGACTACGAGCAGTACTTC,CASSMNRDYEQYF